Presented here are 22 T cell receptor beta chains from one specimen sequenced in a study of identical twins. MiXCR, run by TCRdb on the 5' RACE reads, gives a single entry per CDR3 protein. The data contain nearly 650,000 distinct CDR3 sequences, less than 9% of them singletons. The same sample was also studied in work on yellow fever vaccine responses in identical twins.

The sequenced sample consisted of PBMCs. Receptor source: a woman younger than 30 in good health.

This chain joins TRBV5-1 and TRBJ2-5; 8 nucleotides agree with TRBD1. The CDR3 runs 16 residues. Per the germline V gene, CDR1 is SGHRS and CDR2 is YFSETQ. V lost 2 bases to trimming and J lost 1 base; unmatched junction nucleotides: 7. CDR3 DNA: TGCGCCAGCAGCTTCCCCCGGGACAGGAGCCAAGAGACCCAGTACTTC. Encoded protein: CASSFPRDRSQETQYF.

This clonotype appeared a few times. The chain couples TRBV4-2 to TRBJ2-1; unclear D gene. Per germline, CDR1 LGHNA and CDR2 YNFKEQ. Trimming took off 1 base at V and 5 bases at J, with 6 bases between the two ends. This CDR3 region has 13 residues. CDR3 sequence (DNA): TGTGCCAGCAGCCAAGCCAGAGACAATGAGCAGTTCTTC. Encoded protein: CASSQARDNEQFF.

This clonotype was seen a handful of times. This chain connects TRBV20-1 to TRBJ2-2; 12 bases match TRBD2. CDR1 and CDR2 (germline): DFQATT, SNEGSKA (reference sequence). This CDR3 contains 15 residues. V trimming: 1 base; J trimming: 6 bases; junction bases outside the gene matches: 3. The CDR3 spells CSARGTSGTAGELFF. The CDR3 DNA follows: TGCAGTGCTAGAGGGACTAGCGGGACCGCCGGGGAGCTGTTTTTT.

This clonotype was seen more than once but under ten times. The chain is built from TRBV7-8 and TRBJ1-6; D unresolved. This CDR3 has 19 amino acids. Germline values: CDR1 SGHVS, CDR2 FQNEAQ. The ends were cut back, 1 base at V and 7 bases at J, with 23 bases in the middle. The CDR3 DNA is TGTGCCAGCAGCTTAGTTGGCGTTGGGCAGCTGTATGCGAATTCACCCCTCCACTTT. Protein product: CASSLVGVGQLYANSPLHF. Full variable domain (rest looked up from reference TRBV7-8 and TRBJ1-6): GAGVSQSPRYKVAKRGQDVALRCDPISGHVSLFWYQQALGQGPEFLTYFQNEAQLDKSGLPSDRFFAERPEGSVSTLKIQRTQQEDSAVYLCASSLVGVGQLYANSPLHFGNGTRLTVT.

A few counts support this clonotype. This chain links TRBV24-1 with TRBJ2-3, with D possibly TRBD2 on 5 matching bases. CDR1 and CDR2 (germline): KGHDR, SFDVKD. The CDR3 covers 16 residues. V was pared by 0 bases and J by 3 bases, with 12 bases between. The CDR3 coding sequence is TGTGCCACCAGTGATTTGCAAGCGGCCCCTACAGATACGCAGTATTTT. As protein: CATSDLQAAPTDTQYF.

This clonotype occurred a few times. The rearrangement uses TRBV12-5 and TRBJ2-1; D unresolved. The V end was cut by 0 bases, the J end by 8 bases, with 5 bases between. This CDR3 comprises 12 residues. Germline assignment: CDR1 LGHNT and CDR2 FRNRAP. The DNA of the CDR3 is TGTGCTAGTGGTTTGGTAAGGGATGAGCAGTTCTTC. Residues: CASGLVRDEQFF.

Many counts were recorded for this clonotype. The V call is TRBV3-1, the J call TRBJ2-1; D uncertain. The CDR3 spans 15 residues. Germline CDR1 and CDR2: LGHDT and YNNKEL (reference sequence). V was clipped by 5 bases and J by 6 bases, with 17 bases between them. In nucleotides, the CDR3 is TGTGCCAGCAGCACCACAGCCGGGTCGTTCAATGAGCAGTTCTTC. Its protein is CASSTTAGSFNEQFF.

This clonotype was seen a handful of times. The chain uses TRBV19 and TRBJ2-5; TRBD1 might be the D (6 bases). Germline CDR1 LNHDA, CDR2 SQIVND (reference sequence). Trimming pared 4 bases from V and 5 bases from J, leaving 14 bases between. CDR3 size: 14 residues. In nucleotides, the CDR3 is TGTGCCAGTAGTAGCAGGGGCATTTACGAGACCCAGTACTTC. Translated, it gives CASSSRGIYETQYF. The full variable domain, completed using reference TRBV19 and TRBJ2-5, is DGGITQSPKYLFRKEGQNVTLSCEQNLNHDAMYWYRQDPGQGLRLIYYSQIVNDFQKGDIAEGYSVSREKKESFPLTVTSAQKNPTAFYLCASSSRGIYETQYFGPGTRLLVL.

This clonotype was detected only a few times. V and J are TRBV20-1 and TRBJ2-1; TRBD2 matches at 7 bases. This CDR3 contains 15 residues. Germline V CDR1 and CDR2: DFQATT, SNEGSKA (reference sequence). With V trimmed by 7 bases and J by 0 bases, 9 bases remained unmatched. CDR3 sequence reads: CSVPSLADSYNEQFF. CDR3 DNA: TGCAGTGTTCCTTCCCTAGCGGACTCCTACAATGAGCAGTTCTTC.

This clonotype came up a few times. CDR3 sequence: CASSPRAGVLNEQFF. The CDR3 nucleotides read TGTGCCAGCAGCCCGAGGGCGGGAGTTCTAAATGAGCAGTTCTTC. The chain is built from TRBV12-3 or TRBV12-4 and TRBJ2-1, with 7 bases identical to TRBD2. The V gene end was trimmed by 6 bases and the J gene end by 7 bases; junction bases not matched to a gene: 12. The CDR3 loop spans 15 amino acids.

This clonotype was counted a few times. This chain joins TRBV29-1 and TRBJ2-5, with 8 bases identical to TRBD2. The germline CDR1 and CDR2 sequences are SQVTM and ANQGSEA. V lost 1 base, J lost 4 bases, and 11 bases stayed unmatched. This CDR3 comprises 16 residues. CDR3 DNA: TGCAGCGTTGAAGGGGCTGGGAGCGGGAGAGGAGAGACCCAGTACTTC. Its protein is CSVEGAGSGRGETQYF.

Turning to this clonotype: The junction does not match germline at one end; this may be a read error. The chain combines TRBV7-9 with TRBJ1-2, with D uncertain. The CDR3 extends over 14 amino acids. Germline CDR1 reads SEHNR; CDR2 reads FQNEAQ (reference sequence). The CDR3 spells CASNPPRVDHGHTF. The CDR3 DNA reads as TGTGCCAGCAACCCCCCCCGGGTAGATCATGGCCACACCTTC.

Many counts were recorded for this clonotype. This chain connects TRBV6-1 to TRBJ1-6; TRBD1 is a possible D gene (5 bases). This CDR3 comprises 15 residues. The V gene's germline CDR1 is MNHNS and CDR2 SASEGT. V gave up 3 bases and J gave up 6 bases, with 12 bases separating them. CDR3 bases: TGTGCCAGCAGTGAGGCGTGGAGGGGTAATTCACCCCTCCACTTT. Its protein is CASSEAWRGNSPLHF.

This chain joins TRBV5-6 and TRBJ2-3; 7 nucleotides align to TRBD2. The length of the CDR3 is 16 residues. J gave up 3 bases and V 0 bases, and 7 bases lay outside the gene matches. Germline V gene lookup returns CDR1 SGHDT and CDR2 YYEEEE. CDR3 in DNA: TGTGCCAGCAGCTTGGCTGGGGGACTACGTACAGATACGCAGTATTTT. This codes for CASSLAGGLRTDTQYF.

In this sample, this clonotype turned up many times. This sequence joins TRBV29-1 and TRBJ1-1; 11 positions match TRBD1. V shed 5 bases, J shed 7 bases, and the junction held 9 bases outside the gene matches. The germline gives CDR1 SQVTM, CDR2 ANQGSEA. The CDR3 covers 14 residues. The CDR3 here is CSVYWTGGFDEAFF. CDR3 in DNA: TGCAGCGTTTACTGGACAGGGGGCTTTGATGAAGCTTTCTTT.

The table lists this clonotype with a few counts. The J gene is TRBJ2-3, the V gene TRBV11-2; TRBD2 matches 8 bases. The CDR3 totals 14 residues. Germline-derived CDR1 and CDR2 are SGHAT and FQNNGV. Trimming at V came to 6 bases and at J to 6 bases, leaving 8 bases not matched to a gene. CDR3 in amino acids: CASRPGLGSDTQYF. For the CDR3, the DNA is TGTGCCAGCAGGCCGGGACTAGGATCTGATACGCAGTATTTT.

This clonotype was seen only a few times. The gene calls are TRBV12-3 or TRBV12-4 and TRBJ2-3; 10 bases agree with TRBD2. The CDR3 is 14 residues long. The V and J ends lost 6 bases and 6 bases, in that order; junction bases with no gene match: 6. CDR3 DNA: TGTGCCAGCAGGCGAGCGGGGGGGTCGGATACGCAGTATTTT. Translated: CASRRAGGSDTQYF.

In its sample, this clonotype was seen many times. The chain uses TRBV5-1 and TRBJ2-1, with D perhaps TRBD2 (7 bases). Germline CDR1 and CDR2: SGHRS and YFSETQ. V was clipped by 4 bases and J by 4 bases, with 9 bases between them. The CDR3 totals 13 residues. CDR3 loop: CASSEGGYNEQFF. The CDR3 DNA sequence: TGCGCCAGCAGCGAGGGGGGGTACAATGAGCAGTTCTTC.

The rearrangement links TRBV18 to TRBJ2-4; 8 bases are a match to TRBD1. CDR1 is KGHSH and CDR2 is LQKENI in the germline V gene. Trimming at V came to 3 bases and at J to 6 bases, leaving 7 bases not matched to a gene. The CDR3 length is 15 residues. In DNA form, the CDR3 reads TGTGCCAGCTCACCTGTCAGGGGGCAGGGAAACATTCAGTACTTC. Protein sequence: CASSPVRGQGNIQYF.

This clonotype showed up just a few times. The chain carries TRBV2 and TRBJ2-5; D not certain. Germline CDR1 reads SNHLY; CDR2 reads FYNNEI. Trimming removed 8 bases from V and 3 bases from J, with 16 bases in between. The CDR3 sequence is 14 residues long. CDR3 protein: CASLSRRTKETQYF. The DNA for the CDR3 is TGTGCCAGCCTTTCTAGGCGGACGAAAGAGACCCAGTACTTC.

Remarks on this clonotype: The conserved phenylalanine or tryptophan normally closing the CDR3 is absent here, so this likely arose from a read error. The V gene is TRBV20-1, the J gene TRBJ2-3; 9 bases are shared with TRBD2. Germline V CDR1 and CDR2: DFQATT, SNEGSKA (reference sequence). The CDR3 spans 14 residues. The V segment lost 1 base and the J segment 4 bases; nucleotides outside the gene matches: 3. CDR3 sequence reads: CSARVGGGADTQYY. The CDR3 DNA follows: TGCAGTGCTAGAGTTGGCGGGGGGGCAGATACGCAGTATTAT.

This chain joins TRBV19 and TRBJ1-2, with D unclear. Per the germline V gene, CDR1 is LNHDA and CDR2 is SQIVND (reference sequence). The V end lost 5 bases, the J end lost 8 bases, and 9 bases lay between the germline ends. The CDR3 runs 11 residues. The CDR3 nucleotides read TGTGCCAGTAGTGGACGAGGAGGCTACACCTTC. Translated: CASSGRGGYTF.